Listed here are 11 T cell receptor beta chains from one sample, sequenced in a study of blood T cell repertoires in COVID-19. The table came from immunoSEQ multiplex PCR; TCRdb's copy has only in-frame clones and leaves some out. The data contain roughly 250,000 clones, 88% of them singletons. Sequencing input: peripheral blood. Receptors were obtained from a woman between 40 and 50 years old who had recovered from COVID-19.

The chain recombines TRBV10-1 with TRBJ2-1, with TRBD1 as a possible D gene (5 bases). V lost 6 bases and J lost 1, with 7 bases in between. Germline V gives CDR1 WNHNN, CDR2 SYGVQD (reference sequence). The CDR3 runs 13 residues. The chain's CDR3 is CASRTGSYNEQFF. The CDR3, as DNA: TGCGCCAGCAGAACAGGTTCCTACAATGAGCAGTTCTTC.

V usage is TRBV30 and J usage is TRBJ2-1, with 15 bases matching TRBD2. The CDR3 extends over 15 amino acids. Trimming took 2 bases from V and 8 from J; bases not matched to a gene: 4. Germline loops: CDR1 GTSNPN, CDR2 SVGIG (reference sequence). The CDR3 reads CAWSKGLAGGDEQFF. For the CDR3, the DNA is TGTGCCTGGAGTAAGGGACTAGCGGGAGGAGATGAGCAGTTCTTC.

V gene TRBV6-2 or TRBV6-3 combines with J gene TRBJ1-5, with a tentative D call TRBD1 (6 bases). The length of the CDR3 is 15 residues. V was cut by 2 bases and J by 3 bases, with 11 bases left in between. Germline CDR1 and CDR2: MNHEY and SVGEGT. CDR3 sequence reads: CASSYPRGPNQPQHF. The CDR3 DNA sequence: TGTGCCAGCAGTTACCCCAGGGGCCCCAATCAGCCCCAGCATTTT.

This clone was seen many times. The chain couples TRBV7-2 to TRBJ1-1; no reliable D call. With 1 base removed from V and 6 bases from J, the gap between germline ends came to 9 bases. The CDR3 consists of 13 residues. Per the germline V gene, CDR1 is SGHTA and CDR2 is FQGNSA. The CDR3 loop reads CASSLGGLAEAFF. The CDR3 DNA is TGTGCCAGCAGCTTAGGAGGGCTAGCTGAAGCTTTCTTT.

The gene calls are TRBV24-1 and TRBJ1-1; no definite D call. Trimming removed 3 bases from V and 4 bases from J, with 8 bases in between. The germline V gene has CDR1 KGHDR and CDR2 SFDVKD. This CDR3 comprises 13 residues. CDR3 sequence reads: CATSDPKSTEAFF. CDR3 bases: TGTGCCACCAGTGATCCAAAGAGCACTGAAGCTTTCTTT.

The CDR3 protein is CASSPGRGAQETQYF. The CDR3 nucleotides read TGTGCCAGCAGCCCCGGCCGGGGGGCCCAAGAGACCCAGTACTTC. This chain joins TRBV7-9 and TRBJ2-5, with D possibly being TRBD2 (7 bases). In germline, CDR1 is SEHNR, CDR2 FQNEAQ (reference sequence). The CDR3 consists of 15 residues. Trimming pared 5 bases from V and 1 base from J, leaving 14 bases between.

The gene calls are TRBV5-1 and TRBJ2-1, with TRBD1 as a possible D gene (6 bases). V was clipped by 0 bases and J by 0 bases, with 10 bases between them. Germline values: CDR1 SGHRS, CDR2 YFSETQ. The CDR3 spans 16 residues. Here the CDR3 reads CASSLGGQTSYNEQFF. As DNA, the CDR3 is TGCGCCAGCAGCTTGGGGGGGCAGACCTCCTACAATGAGCAGTTCTTC.

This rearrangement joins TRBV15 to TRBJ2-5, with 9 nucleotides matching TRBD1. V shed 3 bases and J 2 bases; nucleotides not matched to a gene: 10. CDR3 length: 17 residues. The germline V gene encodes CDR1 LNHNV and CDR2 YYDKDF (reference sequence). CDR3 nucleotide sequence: TGTGCCACCAGCAGGGGGCTGGGACAGGGCACACAAGAGACCCAGTACTTC. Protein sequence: CATSRGLGQGTQETQYF.

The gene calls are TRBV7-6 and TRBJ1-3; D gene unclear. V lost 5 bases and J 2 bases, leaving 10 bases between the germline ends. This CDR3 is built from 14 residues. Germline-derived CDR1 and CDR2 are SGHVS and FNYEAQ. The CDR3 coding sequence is TGTGCCAGCAGCCGCGCAGGTCCTGGAAACACCATATATTTT. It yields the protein CASSRAGPGNTIYF.

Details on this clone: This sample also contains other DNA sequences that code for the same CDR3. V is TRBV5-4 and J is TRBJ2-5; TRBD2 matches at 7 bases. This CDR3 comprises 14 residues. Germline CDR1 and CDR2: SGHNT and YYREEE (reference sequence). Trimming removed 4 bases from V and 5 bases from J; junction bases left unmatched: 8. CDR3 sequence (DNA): TGTGCCAGCAGCCCTCAGACTAGCCGGGAGACCCAGTACTTC. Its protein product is CASSPQTSRETQYF.

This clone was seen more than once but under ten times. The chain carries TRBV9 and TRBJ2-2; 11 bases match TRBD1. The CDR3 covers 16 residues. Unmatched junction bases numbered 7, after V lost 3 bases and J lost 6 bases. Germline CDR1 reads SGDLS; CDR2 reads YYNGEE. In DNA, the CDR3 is TGTGCCAGCAGCGCCCGGACAGGGGGCGGCCCCGGGGAGCTGTTTTTT. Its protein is CASSARTGGGPGELFF.